One sample yielded the 24 T cell receptor beta chains listed below, sequenced in a study of early T cells in non-severe SARS-CoV-2 infection. TCRdb analysed the 5' RACE reads with MiXCR anew, one entry per CDR3 protein. The data contain 55,000 to 75,000 distinct CDR3 sequences, approximately 9.1% of them singletons. This specimen consisted of whole blood, obtained at baseline. Receptor source: an adult who was a healthcare worker with PCR-confirmed SARS-CoV-2 infection or an uninfected control (not recorded which).

Many counts were recorded for this clonotype. The chain combines TRBV7-2 with TRBJ2-7; 12 bases are shared with TRBD2. CDR3 length: 15 residues. The trim removed 5 bases at V and 6 bases at J, leaving 8 bases unmatched. The germline CDR1 and CDR2 sequences are SGHTA and FQGNSA. CDR3 sequence reads: CASSQGLAGGGEQYF. CDR3 DNA: TGTGCCAGCAGCCAGGGACTAGCGGGTGGAGGCGAGCAGTACTTC. Looking up the rest from reference TRBV7-2 and TRBJ2-7 gives the full variable domain: GAGVSQSPSNKVTEKGKDVELRCDPISGHTALYWYRQSLGQGLEFLIYFQGNSAPDKSGLPSDRFSAERTGGSVSTLTIQRTQQEDSAVYLCASSQGLAGGGEQYFGPGTRLTVT.

In this sample, this clonotype turned up many times. The genes are TRBV6-5 and TRBJ1-1; D is undetermined. The CDR3 is 14 residues long. V was cut by 6 bases and J by 4 bases, with 15 bases left in between. CDR1 is MNHEY, CDR2 SVGAGI, per germline. The CDR3 nucleotides are TGTGCCAGCAGCCACACGGAAATGGGCACTGAAGCTTTCTTT. It is translated as CASSHTEMGTEAFF.

Details on this clonotype: One junction end disagrees with the germline gene, perhaps due to a read error. J is TRBJ1-5 and V is TRBV2, with 9 bases fitting TRBD1. Germline assignment: CDR1 SNHLY and CDR2 FYNNEI. This CDR3 spans 15 amino acids. CDR3 sequence reads: CASTKDRGWGQPQHF. The CDR3 coding sequence is TGTGCCAGCACCAAGGACAGGGGATGGGGTCAGCCCCAACATTTT.

Ten or more counts support this clonotype. The rearrangement links TRBV20-1 to TRBJ2-2, with D hard to call. CDR3 length equals 15 residues. Looked up from germline, CDR1 is DFQATT and CDR2 is SNEGSKA (reference sequence). Deletions cut 0 bases from V and 5 bases from J, with 13 bases between. The CDR3 DNA reads TGCAGTGCTAGAGACGGTGGGCGAAGGACCGGGGAGCTGTTTTTT. This encodes CSARDGGRRTGELFF.

A note on this clonotype: This may come from a read error, since a much larger clone is one base off. The V call is TRBV6-2 or TRBV6-3, the J call TRBJ1-1; possible D gene TRBD1, 6 bases. There are 13 residues in the CDR3. The germline CDR1 and CDR2 sequences are MNHEY and SVGEGT. The CDR3 region has the DNA TGTACCAGCAGCCGATACAGGGCCACTGAAGCTTTCTTT. Translating gives CTSSRYRATEAFF.

In this sample, this clonotype turned up many times. The chain recombines TRBV10-3 with TRBJ2-7; 11 bases map to TRBD2. The CDR3 runs 14 residues. Germline-derived CDR1 and CDR2 are ENHRY and SYGVKD. With 8 bases clipped from V and 3 bases from J, the junction kept 6 bases outside the gene matches. DNA of the CDR3: TGTGCCATCGGGCCTAGCGGGAGGCACTACGAGCAGTACTTC. It translates to CAIGPSGRHYEQYF.

This clonotype was observed a few times. This chain connects TRBV7-2 to TRBJ2-1; no clear D. V was cut by 5 bases and J by 0 bases, with 11 bases left in between. Germline CDR1 SGHTA, CDR2 FQGNSA. The length of the CDR3 is 15 residues. CDR3 amino acids: CASSPNDGSYNEQFF. CDR3 sequence (DNA): TGTGCCAGCAGCCCCAACGACGGCTCCTACAATGAGCAGTTCTTC.

This clonotype was seen more than once but under ten times. The chain couples TRBV7-9 to TRBJ1-5; no definite D call. Looked up from germline, CDR1 is SEHNR and CDR2 is FQNEAQ (reference sequence). The CDR3 consists of 15 residues. V lost 1 base to trimming and J lost 3 bases, with 10 bases between them. The CDR3 sequence: CASSLGPGFNQPQHF. The CDR3 DNA sequence: TGTGCCAGCAGCTTAGGACCGGGGTTCAATCAGCCCCAGCATTTT.

This clonotype was recorded at least ten times. This rearrangement joins TRBV10-3 to TRBJ2-7; unclear D gene. Per germline, CDR1 ENHRY and CDR2 SYGVKD. The CDR3 has 12 residues. With 3 bases removed from V and 4 bases from J, the gap between germline ends came to 7 bases. The DNA for the CDR3 is TGTGCCATCAGTGATGTGGGGTACGAGCAGTACTTC. This encodes CAISDVGYEQYF.

Ten or more counts support this clonotype. The chain is built from TRBV11-2 and TRBJ2-1; 7 positions agree with TRBD1. The CDR3 has 14 residues. Germline CDR1 reads SGHAT; CDR2 reads FQNNGV. Trimming removed 5 bases from V and 9 bases from J; junction bases left unmatched: 10. The CDR3: CASSPLTGLGEQFF. For the CDR3, the DNA is TGTGCCAGCAGCCCACTGACAGGGTTAGGTGAGCAGTTCTTC.

There are a few counts of this clonotype. This chain links TRBV10-2 with TRBJ2-1; tentatively, D is TRBD2 (7 bases). Germline CDR1 WSHSY, CDR2 SAAADI. The CDR3 contains 14 residues. With 8 bases removed from V and 6 bases from J, the gap between germline ends came to 17 bases. The CDR3 here is CASRRGLAGNEQFF. In DNA, the CDR3 is TGCGCCAGCCGGCGGGGGCTAGCCGGCAATGAGCAGTTCTTC.

This chain links TRBV6-2 or TRBV6-3 with TRBJ2-7; TRBD2 aligns across 12 bases. The germline gives CDR1 MNHEY, CDR2 SVGEGT. This CDR3 is 16 amino acids long. J was trimmed by 2 bases and V by 4 bases; bases with no gene match: 6. For the CDR3, the DNA is TGTGCCAGCAGTTCCCCCGGACTAGCGGGAACCTACGAGCAGTACTTC. As protein: CASSSPGLAGTYEQYF.

The chain has TRBV20-1 and TRBJ2-7; 9 nucleotides match TRBD2. The germline V gene encodes CDR1 DFQATT and CDR2 SNEGSKA (reference sequence). This CDR3 has 13 amino acids. With 1 base clipped from V and 6 bases from J, the junction kept 4 bases outside the gene matches. In DNA, the CDR3 is TGCAGTGCTAGAGTCCCAGCGGGAGGCGAGCAGTACTTC. Encoded protein: CSARVPAGGEQYF.

This clonotype appeared many times. The chain recombines TRBV7-9 with TRBJ2-1; possible D gene TRBD2, 5 bases. CDR1 SEHNR and CDR2 FQNEAQ come from the germline V gene (reference sequence). This CDR3 region has 15 residues. V shed 3 bases and J shed 0 bases, with 9 bases lying between them. This CDR3 is CASSFARDSYNEQFF. The CDR3 coding sequence is TGTGCCAGCAGCTTTGCCCGGGACTCCTACAATGAGCAGTTCTTC.

This clonotype has ten or more counts. V usage is TRBV29-1 and J usage is TRBJ2-6, with 8 positions matching TRBD1. Germline lookup yields CDR1 SQVTM and CDR2 ANQGSEA. V lost 6 bases to trimming and J lost 1 base; unmatched junction nucleotides: 2. This CDR3 comprises 14 residues. The CDR3 loop is CSVRQGSGANVLTF. The CDR3 nucleotides are TGCAGCGTCCGACAGGGGTCTGGGGCCAACGTCCTGACTTTC. Supplemented by reference TRBV29-1 and TRBJ2-6, the full variable domain reads SAVISQKPSRDICQRGTSLTIQCQVDSQVTMMFWYRQQPGQSLTLIATANQGSEATYESGFVIDKFPISRPNLTFSTLTVSNMSPEDSSIYLCSVRQGSGANVLTFGAGSRLTVL.

Ten or more counts support this clonotype. V is TRBV12-3 or TRBV12-4 and J is TRBJ1-1; 8 bases match TRBD1. J gave up 5 bases and V 7 bases, and 6 bases lay outside the gene matches. This CDR3 region has 13 residues. The CDR3 region is CASTPDRVTEAFF. The CDR3 coding sequence is TGTGCCAGCACCCCGGACAGGGTAACTGAAGCTTTCTTT.

This clonotype was seen a handful of times. This chain uses TRBV6-2 or TRBV6-3 with TRBJ2-1; TRBD2 aligns across 7 bases. Germline CDR1 and CDR2: MNHEY and SVGEGT. The CDR3 contains 17 residues. Trimming took 0 bases from V and 5 from J; bases not matched to a gene: 10. The CDR3 region has the DNA TGTGCCAGCAGTTACTCGACGGGTAGCGGGTGGAACAATGAGCAGTTCTTC. Protein: CASSYSTGSGWNNEQFF.

This clonotype occurred many times. V usage is TRBV7-9 and J usage is TRBJ2-2, with 12 bases fitting TRBD2. V shed 2 bases, J shed 8 bases, and the junction held 6 bases outside the gene matches. This CDR3 spans 16 amino acids. CDR1 is SEHNR, CDR2 FQNEAQ, per germline (reference sequence). CDR3 coding DNA: TGTGCCAGCAGCTTATCGAGACTAGCGGGAGCGGGGGAGCTGTTTTTT. It encodes CASSLSRLAGAGELFF.

The chain uses TRBV29-1 and TRBJ2-1, with 13 nucleotides matching TRBD2. This CDR3 has 15 residues. V dropped 8 bases and J dropped 6; count of bases not matched to a gene: 10. CDR1 and CDR2 from the germline V gene are SQVTM and ANQGSEA. The CDR3 nucleotides read TGCAGCCTGGTCTCCGGGACTAGCGGGGTCAATGAGCAGTTCTTC. Translating gives CSLVSGTSGVNEQFF.

V gene TRBV9 combines with J gene TRBJ2-1; D not certain. This CDR3 has 15 residues. V lost 0 bases to trimming and J lost 0 bases, with 7 bases between them. Germline assignment: CDR1 SGDLS and CDR2 YYNGEE. In DNA, the CDR3 is TGTGCCAGCAGCGTAGAGCCGAGCTCCTACAATGAGCAGTTCTTC. Amino acid sequence: CASSVEPSSYNEQFF.

The chain's CDR3 is CASSLRAGSGVTTQYF. The CDR3 region has the DNA TGTGCCAGCAGCCTTAGAGCGGGCTCCGGGGTGACAACGCAGTATTTT. This rearrangement joins TRBV11-2 to TRBJ2-3; D might be TRBD2 (6 bases). Trimming removed 5 bases from V and 9 bases from J, with 24 bases in between. This CDR3 region has 16 residues. The V gene's germline CDR1 is SGHAT and CDR2 FQNNGV.

This clonotype was observed a handful of times. J is TRBJ1-4 and V is TRBV7-9; D might be TRBD1 (6 bases). The CDR3 runs to 16 residues. V lost 5 bases and J 7 bases, leaving 20 bases between the germline ends. Per the germline V gene, CDR1 is SEHNR and CDR2 is FQNEAQ (reference sequence). DNA of the CDR3: TGTGCCAGCAGCACCTGGACAGCCGGAGGTTTTGAAAAACTGTTTTTT. This codes for CASSTWTAGGFEKLFF.

This clonotype has just a few counts. This rearrangement joins TRBV11-2 to TRBJ2-7, with TRBD1 matching 7 bases. Germline CDR1 SGHAT, CDR2 FQNNGV. J lost 5 bases, V lost 5 bases, and 12 bases had no gene match. CDR3 length: 15 amino acids. The CDR3 DNA is TGTGCCAGCAGCCACGGTTCTGACAGGGTACACGAGCAGTACTTC. Protein: CASSHGSDRVHEQYF.

At least ten counts were recorded for this clonotype. The rearrangement uses TRBV4-3 and TRBJ1-2; 12 nucleotides match TRBD1. V lost 1 base and J lost 4; bases outside the gene matches: 4. CDR1 is LGHNA and CDR2 is YSLEER in the germline V gene. This CDR3 has 16 amino acids. CDR3 coding DNA: TGCGCCAGCAGCCAAGTGGGGACAGGGGGCACCTATGGCTACACCTTC. It yields the protein CASSQVGTGGTYGYTF.